This T cell receptor beta chain was found in a study of shared clonotypes between healthy human individuals (dated by TCRdb to between 2020 and 2021). In terms of the full investigation: The cohort comprised a couple of women and a few men aged 18 to 49 years. To estimate repertoire size and how much clonotype sharing occurs between individuals, the study deeply sequenced the blood TCR repertoires of a handful of healthy adults. Per donor, leukapheresis produced somewhere between about 0.9 and 10 billion PBMCs. To increase sequencing depth and limit assay-specific biases, different laboratories used diverse techniques to prepare libraries and sequence TCR repertoires. For each donor, three plates each were used for CD4 naive and CD4 memory, two plates were used for CD8 naive, and one plate was used for CD8 memory.

Note on this clone: It has no known antigen specificity. Base qualities were left out, and no much larger clone turns up one base away.

Spanning cysteine to phenylalanine, the CDR3 consists of 15 amino acids. Only the CDR3 portion is preserved as DNA: 45 bases, with reading frame beginning at the first base. V lost 3 bases and J lost 6 bases; the stretch between them is 17 bases long. Based on the germline V gene, the CDR1 and CDR2 sequences are LGHNA and YSLEER. TCR CDR3 regions were amplified from genomic DNA by multiplex PCR using the deep immunoSEQ assay. Extracted genomic DNA from each cell subset was spread evenly across all wells of several immunoSEQ 96-well plates, with each plate serving as a replicate. For sorted subsets, roughly 0.2 ug genomic DNA, equal to tens of thousands of T cell genomes, was loaded into each replicate PCR. Purified libraries were measured with a Qubit 3.0 fluorometer, size-checked on a Bioanalyzer 2100, and measured again with the KAPA Library Quantification kit. Each immunoSEQ 96-well plate was sequenced on its own single-read 150-cycle Illumina NextSeq 550 flow cell. On the study's bioinformatics: Because the immunoSEQ output held only junctional sequences and lacked quality scores, the filtering could not match the filtering applied to full-length reads. Sequences were annotated with PyIR, a Python wrapper for IgBLAST v1.9, using IMGT germline references to assign V/J genes and CDR3. Reads were filtered out if the reads had weak V/J assignments (E-value above 1e-6), no CDR3, stop codons, out-of-frame junctions, or ambiguous translated residues. V3J clonotypes were defined as sequences sharing the same inferred V gene, J gene, and CDR3 amino acid sequence. The percentage overlap between two repertoires was calculated by dividing the number of shared unique clonotypes by the size of the smaller repertoire. Repertoire richness was assessed with RTK rarefaction, the Chao1 estimator, and Recon v2.1 estimates of unobserved clonotypes. Generation probabilities were computed with OLGA for all TCRbeta clonotypes obtained by the gDNA method from several donors. TCRdb carries this immuneACCESS record with in-frame sequences only. Its versions omit some clonotypes, under half of them owing to an unresolved V gene in the studies checked, with the rest unexplained. V and J calls and clone size follow that table, whereas D and trimming were derived from the DNA. The sample data list a few million clones, and around 90% of these were observed just once. The top ten clones comprise 0.13% to 0.15% of the sample.

Beyond this particular receptor, the publication reports: The genetic and exposure-history diversity represented was limited by the small number of donors. Sharing across four donors was observed for approximately 4.6% of naive CD4, around 3.5% of naive CD8, 2% to 2.5% of memory CD4, and roughly 0.4% of memory CD8 clonotypes. Incomplete sequencing was indicated by rarefaction of sorted-subset datasets, despite the large sequencing depth. Clonotypes shared by all four sorted-subset donors showed higher generation probabilities than non-shared clonotypes. Based on pairwise subsampling, the degree of clonotype sharing among donors was expected to be affected by sequencing depth. Larger estimated clonotype richness was generally found for naive subsets than for memory subsets. Only blood was sampled, and tissue TCR repertoires likely differ from those in blood.

The donors were healthy, HIV-negative adults with no recently reported acute infections or vaccinations. All donors were Caucasian adults living in Nashville, Tennessee, USA. CD4+ T cells were enriched by magnetic negative selection, after which naive cells were positively selected on CD45RA and the negative fraction was taken as the memory subset. Blood was obtained by leukapheresis, after which PBMCs were separated by Ficoll-Histopaque density gradient centrifugation and cryopreserved in liquid nitrogen vapor phase. Analytical flow cytometry was used to check the purity and quantity of every magnetically sorted T cell population. Genomic DNA was isolated from each sorted fraction and quantified by UV absorbance on a Nanodrop 2000c.

This receptor was identified in a man aged 18 to 30 in good health. The sequencing input was naive CD4+ T cells sorted from blood. The cell subset or site label, read with the paper, signifies: CD45RA+ positively selected. The chain joins TRBV4-3 to TRBJ2-5; 6 matching bases give a weak D call of TRBD1. The DNA is as follows: TGCGCCAGCAGCCAGGAACAGGGAACTTTAAAGACCCAGTACTTC. Translated, it reads CASSQEQGTLKTQYF.